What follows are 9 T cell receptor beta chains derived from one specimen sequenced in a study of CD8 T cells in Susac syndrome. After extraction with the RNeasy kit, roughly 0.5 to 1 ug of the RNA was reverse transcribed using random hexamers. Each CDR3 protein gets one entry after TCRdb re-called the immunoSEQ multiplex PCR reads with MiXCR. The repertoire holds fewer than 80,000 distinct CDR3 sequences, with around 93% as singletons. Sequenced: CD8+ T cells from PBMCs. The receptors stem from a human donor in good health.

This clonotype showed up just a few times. The DNA for the CDR3 is TGCGCCAGCAGCCCTTGGACAGGGGGAACTGAAGCTTTCTTT. The encoded protein is CASSPWTGGTEAFF. V gene TRBV5-1 combines with J gene TRBJ1-1, with 10 bases aligning to TRBD1. The V gene's germline CDR1 is SGHRS and CDR2 YFSETQ. J gave up 5 bases and V 4 bases, and 5 bases lay outside the gene matches. The CDR3 has 14 residues.

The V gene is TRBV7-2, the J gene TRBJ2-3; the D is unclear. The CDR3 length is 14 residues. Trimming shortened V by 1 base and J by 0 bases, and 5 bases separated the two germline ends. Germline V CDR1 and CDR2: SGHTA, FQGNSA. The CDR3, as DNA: TGTGCCAGCAGCTTAGAGGTTAGCACAGATACGCAGTATTTT. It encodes CASSLEVSTDTQYF.

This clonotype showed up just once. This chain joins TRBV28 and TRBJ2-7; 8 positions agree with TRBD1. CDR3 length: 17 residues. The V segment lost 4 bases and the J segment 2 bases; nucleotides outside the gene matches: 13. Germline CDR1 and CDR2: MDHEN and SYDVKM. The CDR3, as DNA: TGTGCCAGCAGTTCAATGGACAGGGCTAAGGGTCCCTACGAGCAGTACTTC. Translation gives CASSSMDRAKGPYEQYF.

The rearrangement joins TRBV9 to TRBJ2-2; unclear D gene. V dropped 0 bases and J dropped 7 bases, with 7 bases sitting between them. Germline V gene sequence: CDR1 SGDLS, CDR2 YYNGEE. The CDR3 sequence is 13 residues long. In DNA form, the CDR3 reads TGTGCCAGCAGCGTAGAAGGTGACGGGGAGCTGTTTTTT. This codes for CASSVEGDGELFF.

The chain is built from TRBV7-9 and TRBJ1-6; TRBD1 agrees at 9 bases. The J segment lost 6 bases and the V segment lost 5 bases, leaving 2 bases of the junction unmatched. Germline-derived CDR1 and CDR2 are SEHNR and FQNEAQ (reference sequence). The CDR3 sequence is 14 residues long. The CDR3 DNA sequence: TGTGCCAGCAGCCAGGGACAGGGTAATTCACCCCTCCACTTT. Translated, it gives CASSQGQGNSPLHF.

The DNA of the CDR3 is TGTGCCAGCAGTTTGATCCCCACAGATACGCAGTATTTT. Translation: CASSLIPTDTQYF. V usage is TRBV27 and J usage is TRBJ2-3; D unclear. V lost 3 bases, J lost 2 bases, and 6 bases lay in between. CDR1 and CDR2 from the germline V gene are MNHEY and SMNVEV (reference sequence). There are 13 residues in the CDR3.

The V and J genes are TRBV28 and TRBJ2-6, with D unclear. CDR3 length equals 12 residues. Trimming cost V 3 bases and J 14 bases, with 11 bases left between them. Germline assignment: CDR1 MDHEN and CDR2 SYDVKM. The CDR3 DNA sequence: TGTGCCAGCAGTTTTGTTGAGTCTATCCTGACTTTC. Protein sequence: CASSFVESILTF.

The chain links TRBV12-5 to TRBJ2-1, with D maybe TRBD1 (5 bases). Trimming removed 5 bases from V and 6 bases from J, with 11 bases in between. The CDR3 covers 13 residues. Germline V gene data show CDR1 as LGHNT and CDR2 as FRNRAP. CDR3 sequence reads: CASGDSTFNEQFF. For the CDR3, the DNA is TGTGCTAGTGGTGACAGCACTTTCAATGAGCAGTTCTTC.

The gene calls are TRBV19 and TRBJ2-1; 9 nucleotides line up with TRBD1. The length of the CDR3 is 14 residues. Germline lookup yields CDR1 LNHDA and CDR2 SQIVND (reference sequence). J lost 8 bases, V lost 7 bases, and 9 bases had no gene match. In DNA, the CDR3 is TGTGCCAGTACCGGGACAGGGTCGTTCGATGAGCAGTTCTTC. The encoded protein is CASTGTGSFDEQFF. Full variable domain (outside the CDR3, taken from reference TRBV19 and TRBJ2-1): DGGITQSPKYLFRKEGQNVTLSCEQNLNHDAMYWYRQDPGQGLRLIYYSQIVNDFQKGDIAEGYSVSREKKESFPLTVTSAQKNPTAFYLCASTGTGSFDEQFFGPGTRLTVL.